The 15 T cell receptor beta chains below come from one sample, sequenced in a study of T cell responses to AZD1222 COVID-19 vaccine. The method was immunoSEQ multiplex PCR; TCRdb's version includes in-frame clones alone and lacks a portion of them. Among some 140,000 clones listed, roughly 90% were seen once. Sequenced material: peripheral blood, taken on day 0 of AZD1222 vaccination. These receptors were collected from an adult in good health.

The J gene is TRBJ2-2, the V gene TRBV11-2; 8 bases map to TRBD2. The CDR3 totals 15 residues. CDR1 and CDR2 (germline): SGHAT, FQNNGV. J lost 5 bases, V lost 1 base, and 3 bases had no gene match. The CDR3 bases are TGTGCCAGCAGCTTAGTTCTAGCGGGTACCGGGGAGCTGTTTTTT. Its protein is CASSLVLAGTGELFF.

The CDR3 reads CASSKLAGGPDEQFF. Written as DNA, the CDR3 is TGCGCCAGCAGCAAACTAGCGGGGGGGCCTGATGAGCAGTTCTTC. The J gene is TRBJ2-1, the V gene TRBV5-1; TRBD2 aligns across 13 bases. The CDR3 contains 15 residues. The V segment lost 4 bases and the J segment 8 bases; nucleotides outside the gene matches: 6. Per the germline V gene, CDR1 is SGHRS and CDR2 is YFSETQ.

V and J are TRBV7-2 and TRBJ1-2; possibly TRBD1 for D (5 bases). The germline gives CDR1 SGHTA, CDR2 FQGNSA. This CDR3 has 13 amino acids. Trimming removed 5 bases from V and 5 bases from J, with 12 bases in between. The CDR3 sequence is CASSPGLRYGYTF. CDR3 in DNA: TGTGCCAGCAGCCCGGGACTCCGGTATGGCTACACCTTC. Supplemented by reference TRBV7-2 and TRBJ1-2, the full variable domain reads GAGVSQSPSNKVTEKGKDVELRCDPISGHTALYWYRQSLGQGLEFLIYFQGNSAPDKSGLPSDRFSAERTGGSVSTLTIQRTQQEDSAVYLCASSPGLRYGYTFGSGTRLTVV.

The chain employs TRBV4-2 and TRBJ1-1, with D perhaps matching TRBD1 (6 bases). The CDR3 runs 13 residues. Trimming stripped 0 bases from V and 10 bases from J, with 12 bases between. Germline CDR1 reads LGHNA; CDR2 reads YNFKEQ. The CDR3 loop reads CASSQEQGSGAFF. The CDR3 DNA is TGTGCCAGCAGCCAAGAACAGGGATCTGGAGCTTTCTTT.

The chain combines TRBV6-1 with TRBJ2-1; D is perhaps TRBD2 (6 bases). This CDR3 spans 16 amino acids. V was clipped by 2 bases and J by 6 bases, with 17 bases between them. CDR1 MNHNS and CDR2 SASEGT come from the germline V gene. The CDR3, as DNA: TGTGCCAGCAGTGAAAGAGGTGCTAGCGTTGGCAATGAGCAGTTCTTC. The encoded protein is CASSERGASVGNEQFF.

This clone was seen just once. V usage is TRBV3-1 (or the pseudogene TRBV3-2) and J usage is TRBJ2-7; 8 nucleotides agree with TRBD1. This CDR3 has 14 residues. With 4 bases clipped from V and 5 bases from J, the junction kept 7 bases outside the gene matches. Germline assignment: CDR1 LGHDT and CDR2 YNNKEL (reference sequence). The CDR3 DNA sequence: TGTGCCAGCAGCCCCGATCGGACAGGGAACGAGCAGTACTTC. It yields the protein CASSPDRTGNEQYF.

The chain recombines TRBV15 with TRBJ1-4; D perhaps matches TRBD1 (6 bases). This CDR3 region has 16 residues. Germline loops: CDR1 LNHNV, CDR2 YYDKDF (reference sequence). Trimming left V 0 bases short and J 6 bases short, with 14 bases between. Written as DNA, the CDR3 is TGTGCCACCAGCAGAGATCCGGGGGCCCTAGATGAAAAACTGTTTTTT. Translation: CATSRDPGALDEKLFF.

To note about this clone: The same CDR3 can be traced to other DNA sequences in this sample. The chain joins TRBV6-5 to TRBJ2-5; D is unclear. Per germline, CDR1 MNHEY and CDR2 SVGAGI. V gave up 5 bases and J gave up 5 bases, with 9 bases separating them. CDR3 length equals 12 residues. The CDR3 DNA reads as TGTGCCAGCAGTAGTAGTGGGGAGACCCAGTACTTC. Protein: CASSSSGETQYF.

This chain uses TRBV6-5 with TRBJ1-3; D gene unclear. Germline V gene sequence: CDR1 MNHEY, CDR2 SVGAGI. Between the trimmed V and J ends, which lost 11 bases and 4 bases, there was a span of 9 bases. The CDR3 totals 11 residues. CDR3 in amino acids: CAAGRGNTIYF. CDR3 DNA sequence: TGTGCCGCCGGGAGAGGAAACACCATATATTTT.

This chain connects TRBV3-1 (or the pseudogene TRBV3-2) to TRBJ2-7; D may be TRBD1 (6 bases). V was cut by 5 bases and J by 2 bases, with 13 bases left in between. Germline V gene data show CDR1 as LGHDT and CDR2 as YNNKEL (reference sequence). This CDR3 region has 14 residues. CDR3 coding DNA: TGTGCCAGCAGCAGGACAGCTCGAACCTACGAGCAGTACTTC. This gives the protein CASSRTARTYEQYF.

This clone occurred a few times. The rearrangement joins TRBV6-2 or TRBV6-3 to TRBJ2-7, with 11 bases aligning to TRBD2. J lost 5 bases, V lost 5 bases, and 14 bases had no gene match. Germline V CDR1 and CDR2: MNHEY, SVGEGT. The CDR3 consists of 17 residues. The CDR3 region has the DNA TGTGCCAGCAGTAACCAGGGACTAGCGGCCGGGCGAAACGAGCAGTACTTC. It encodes CASSNQGLAAGRNEQYF.

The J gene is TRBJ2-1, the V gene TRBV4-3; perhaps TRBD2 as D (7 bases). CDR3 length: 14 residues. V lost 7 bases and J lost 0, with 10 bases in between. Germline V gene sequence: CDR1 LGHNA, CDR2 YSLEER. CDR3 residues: CASTAGASYNEQFF. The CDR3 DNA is TGCGCCAGCACTGCGGGGGCCTCCTACAATGAGCAGTTCTTC.

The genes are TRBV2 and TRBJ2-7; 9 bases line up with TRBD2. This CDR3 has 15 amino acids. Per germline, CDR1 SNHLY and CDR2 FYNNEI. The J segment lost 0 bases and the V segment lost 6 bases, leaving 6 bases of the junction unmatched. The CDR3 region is CASRTSGGSSYEQYF. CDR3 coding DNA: TGTGCCAGCAGGACGAGCGGGGGGTCCTCCTACGAGCAGTACTTC. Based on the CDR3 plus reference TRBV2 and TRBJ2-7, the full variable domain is EPEVTQTPSHQVTQMGQEVILRCVPISNHLYFYWYRQILGQKVEFLVSFYNNEISEKSEIFDDQFSVERPDGSNFTLKIRSTKLEDSAMYFCASRTSGGSSYEQYFGPGTRLTVT.

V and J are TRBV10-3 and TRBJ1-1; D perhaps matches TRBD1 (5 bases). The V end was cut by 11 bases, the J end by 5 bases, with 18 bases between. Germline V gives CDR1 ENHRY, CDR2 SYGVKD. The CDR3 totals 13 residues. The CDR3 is CAGSRGEETEAFF. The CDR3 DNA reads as TGTGCCGGATCGAGAGGGGAGGAGACTGAAGCTTTCTTT.

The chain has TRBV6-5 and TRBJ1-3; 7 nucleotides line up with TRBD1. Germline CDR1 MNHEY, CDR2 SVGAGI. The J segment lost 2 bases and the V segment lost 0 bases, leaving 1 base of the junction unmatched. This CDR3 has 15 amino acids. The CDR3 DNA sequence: TGTGCCAGCAGTTACTCTGGGACAGCTGGAAACACCATATATTTT. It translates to CASSYSGTAGNTIYF.